A selection of T cell receptor beta chains follows, all from one sample in a study of radiation and T cells in renal cell carcinoma. Measured with immunoSEQ multiplex PCR; TCRdb has only the in-frame clones, and not every one. The table records more than 95,000 clones, around 81% of them present only once. Sequenced material: blood, taken from a patient whose treatment included radiotherapy and nephrectomy. The receptor source for this set is a man aged 50-60 years with renal cell carcinoma. Both conserved end residues are part of each CDR3. A D gene is named only where the DNA matches it firmly. Size is stated for part of the rows, as once, few or many counts, or as a class when the clone is expanded.

j_call d_call v_call clone_size cdr3_nt cdr3_aa
TRBJ1-2 NA TRBV5-4 few TGTGCCAGCAGCTTGGAAACGGGGCCTTCGCTTGGCTATGGCTACACCTTC CASSLETGPSLGYGYTF
TRBJ1-1 NA TRBV6-5 NA TGTGCCAGCGCTCTCGACAGGCGCACTGAAGCTTTCTTT CASALDRRTEAFF
TRBJ2-1 TRBD2 TRBV25-1 NA TGTGCCAGCAGTGAACCCAGTGGACTAGCGAGCTACAATGAGCAGTTCTTC CASSEPSGLASYNEQFF
TRBJ1-2 NA TRBV5-1 once TGCGCCAGCAGCTTAGGACCGGGACGCTCTAACTGTGGCTACACCTTC CASSLGPGRSNCGYTF
TRBJ2-3 NA TRBV29-1 NA TGCAGCGTTGTTCCGTCGGAAGGTACGCAGTATTTT CSVVPSEGTQYF
TRBJ1-2 TRBD1 TRBV27 few TGTGCCAGCAGCCGAAACGGACAGGGCAGCTATGGCTACACCTTC CASSRNGQGSYGYTF
TRBJ1-2 TRBD1 TRBV18 NA TGTGCCAGCTCACCACCAGACAGGGAGCATGGCTACACCTTC CASSPPDREHGYTF
TRBJ1-5 NA TRBV2 many TGTGCCAGCAGGGATTGGGGGGGCCAGCCCCAGCATTTT CASRDWGGQPQHF
TRBJ1-1 NA TRBV6-1 few TGTGCCAGCAGTGAAACGGGCACGGGGAACACTGAAGCTTTCTTT CASSETGTGNTEAFF
TRBJ1-2 TRBD1 TRBV15 once TGTGCCACCAGCAGAGCCGGACAGGGGGCAGAAGGAGGCTACACCTTC CATSRAGQGAEGGYTF
TRBJ2-1 NA TRBV6-5 NA TGTGCCAGCAGGGAAACGATTCCGCGGAATGAGCAGTTCTTC CASRETIPRNEQFF
TRBJ1-1 NA TRBV7-8 NA TGTGCCAGCAGCATTGACCGCCGGGGCTCTGAAGCTTTCTTT CASSIDRRGSEAFF
TRBJ2-2 TRBD2 TRBV7-9 once TGTGCCAGCAGCTCCGGACTAGATGACACCGGGGAGCTGTTTTTT CASSSGLDDTGELFF
TRBJ2-7 TRBD2 TRBV7-9 NA TGTGCCAGCAGCCCACTAGCGGGAGTGGCCTACGAGCAGTACTTC CASSPLAGVAYEQYF
TRBJ1-5 TRBD1 TRBV7-2 NA TGTGCCAGCAGCCGACAGGGGGATCAGCCCCAGCATTTT CASSRQGDQPQHF
TRBJ1-1 NA TRBV6-5 NA TGTGCCAGCAGTTACAGGCGGGGGCGATTGAACACTGAAGCTTTCTTT CASSYRRGRLNTEAFF
TRBJ2-7 NA TRBV20-1 NA TGCAGTGCTATATTCGACTACGAGCAGTACTTC CSAIFDYEQYF
TRBJ1-4 NA TRBV29-1 NA TGCAGCGTGACAGGCTTGGATGAAAAACTGTTTTTT CSVTGLDEKLFF
TRBJ2-2 NA TRBV4-3 few TGCGCCAGCAGCCAAGATCGGAGAGGGGTGGGGTTTCAGCTGTTTTTT CASSQDRRGVGFQLFF
TRBJ2-2 NA TRBV9 NA TGTGCCAGCAGCGCCCCAGGGATTCGTAGCACCGGGGAGCTGTTTTTT CASSAPGIRSTGELFF
TRBJ2-7 NA TRBV18 NA TGTGCCAGCTCCCCGAGGTCCTCCTCCTACGAGCAGTACTTC CASSPRSSSYEQYF
TRBJ2-2 TRBD2 TRBV12-5 NA TGTGCTAGTTCGGCGGGAGCTACGAACACCGGGGAGCTGTTTTTT CASSAGATNTGELFF
TRBJ2-2 NA TRBV28 NA TGTGCCAGCAGTCTCGACACCGCGAACACCGGGGAGCTGTTTTTT CASSLDTANTGELFF
TRBJ2-1 NA TRBV5-1 NA TGCGCCAGCAGCTTGGCCCGAACGGGAGTTCTGTCCCATGCTGAGCAGTTCTTC CASSLARTGVLSHAEQFF
TRBJ1-4 NA TRBV19 once TGTGCCAGTAGCCCCCAGGGCAGTGCAACTAATGAAAAACTGTTTTTT CASSPQGSATNEKLFF
TRBJ2-7 NA TRBV6-5 NA TGTGCCAGCAGCCTATTTGGGAGCGAGCAGTACTTC CASSLFGSEQYF
TRBJ2-1 NA TRBV19 NA TGTGCCAGTAGGGAACAGGCTACCTATTACAATGAGCAGTTCTTC CASREQATYYNEQFF
TRBJ1-5 NA TRBV11-2 NA TGTGCCAGCAGCTTAGGCAGGGTACAGCCCCAGCATTTT CASSLGRVQPQHF
TRBJ2-7 TRBD1 TRBV28 NA TGTGCCAGCAGTTCTTTAACGACAGGGGAAGCGGCCGAGCAGTACTTC CASSSLTTGEAAEQYF
TRBJ2-7 TRBD2 TRBV2 NA TGTGCCAGCAGTGATTCTGGCGGGGGCTCCTACGAGCAGTACTTC CASSDSGGGSYEQYF
TRBJ2-5 TRBD1 TRBV19 NA TGTGCCAGTAACAAGGGACAGGGCGGAGAGACCCAGTACTTC CASNKGQGGETQYF
TRBJ2-7 NA TRBV15 NA TGTGCCACCAGCAGAGATCTTGTCAGTCCCTACGAGCAGTACTTC CATSRDLVSPYEQYF
TRBJ1-5 NA TRBV7-9 few TGTGCCAGCAGCTTAGACGGGACACTTAGCAATCAGCCCCAGCATTTT CASSLDGTLSNQPQHF
TRBJ2-3 NA TRBV27 NA TGTGCCAGCAGGGACAGTAGCACAGATACGCAGTATTTT CASRDSSTDTQYF
TRBJ1-2 NA TRBV10-3 NA TGTGCCATCAGTGAAGGGTCTGGCAGGGGCTATGGCTACACCTTC CAISEGSGRGYGYTF
TRBJ2-1 TRBD2 TRBV23-1 once TGCGCCAGCAGTCAATGGGAGGGGAAGAGTTACAATGAGCAGTTCTTC CASSQWEGKSYNEQFF
TRBJ1-5 NA TRBV30 NA TGTGCCTGGAGTGCCATGGGGCAGGGGAATCAGCCCCAGCATTTT CAWSAMGQGNQPQHF
TRBJ2-7 NA TRBV7-8 NA TGTGCCAGCAGCTACCGGGACGGAGCCCACGAGCAGTACTTC CASSYRDGAHEQYF
TRBJ2-3 TRBD2 TRBV9 NA TGTGCCAGCAGCCCGACGGGGGGTACGCAGTATTTT CASSPTGGTQYF
TRBJ2-1 TRBD2 TRBV5-4 few TGTGCCAGCAGCCCCGGACTAGCCGACGGGAACAATGAGCAGTTCTTC CASSPGLADGNNEQFF
TRBJ1-1 NA TRBV27 NA TGTGCCAGCAGTTTCTCCAGGGGAGGGACTGAAGCTTTCTTT CASSFSRGGTEAFF
TRBJ1-6 NA TRBV29-1 NA TGCAGCGTTCAGGTTGGAGTAAATTCACCCCTCCACTTT CSVQVGVNSPLHF
TRBJ1-2 TRBD1 TRBV4-1 NA TGCGCCAGCAGCCAAGGGACAGGGGCCCTCTATGGCTACACCTTC CASSQGTGALYGYTF
TRBJ1-1 TRBD1 TRBV5-1 few TGCGCCAGCACCCGGGACAGCCCATCAGTGGCTGAAGCTTTCTTT CASTRDSPSVAEAFF
TRBJ1-1 NA TRBV30 few TGTGCCTGGTCAATACAGGAGGACACTGAAGCTTTCTTT CAWSIQEDTEAFF
TRBJ2-1 NA TRBV7-2 NA TGTGCCAGCAGCAGAAGCGGGACATTTACCTACAATGAGCAGTTCTTC CASSRSGTFTYNEQFF
TRBJ1-1 NA TRBV19 NA TGTGCCAGTAGACAAGACGGGGTGAACACTGAAGCTTTCTTT CASRQDGVNTEAFF
TRBJ1-2 TRBD1 TRBV7-9 NA TGTGCCAGCAGCACAACCGGACAGGGGAAGGACTATGGCTACACCTTC CASSTTGQGKDYGYTF
TRBJ2-7 TRBD1 TRBV6-5 NA TGTGCCAGCACTACACAGGGGACCTACGAGCAGTACTTC CASTTQGTYEQYF
TRBJ2-2 NA TRBV7-7 NA TGTGCTAGCAGCTTAGTCGGCGGGCTGGCCACCGGGGAGCTGTTTTTT CASSLVGGLATGELFF